This TCR beta chain was captured in a study of cytomegalovirus exposure and HLA in healthy donors. In the study overall: In an earlier analysis, approximately 120 million unique TCR beta sequences were found from some 200 million T cells. Study-level points and caveats: Accounts indicate the classifier identified cytomegalovirus status with strong specificity and sensitivity. Common viral pathogens were later found to be apparently linked to several of the most significant clusters.

This PCR relied on a set of 60 Vbeta primers and 13 Jbeta primers. This table comes from immunoSEQ multiplex PCR, and its TCRdb copy is limited to in-frame clones, with some not included. In the table there are about 180,000 clones, 80% of which are singletons. About this clone: Its antigen is currently unknown.

The CDR3 covers 14 residues. From germline, CDR1 is LGHNA and CDR2 YSLEER. V lost 0 bases to trimming and J lost 5 bases, with 8 bases between them. The TCR originated in a girl aged 10 to 17 in good health and CMV-seropositive. Sequenced: PBMCs. J is TRBJ1-5 and V is TRBV4-3; weak D call: TRBD1 (6 bases). Here the CDR3 DNA reads TGCGCCAGCAGCCAAGATCCAGGGGATCAGCCCCAGCATTTT. Encoded protein: CASSQDPGDQPQHF.